The rows below give T cell receptor beta chains drawn from one sample of a study of shared clonotypes between healthy human individuals. Sequencing used immunoSEQ multiplex PCR; TCRdb keeps in-frame clones, though not all of them. The sample consists of hundreds of thousands of clones, around 92% of them appearing once. The sample consisted of naive CD8+ T cells sorted from blood. The receptors were sampled from a man younger than 45 in good health. Both conserved end residues are part of each CDR3. The D gene is left open where the match is weak. Some rows have no size entry. The others give once, few or many, or a class for an expanded clone.

abundance	j_gene	d_gene	v_gene	CDR3nt	CDR3aa
.	TRBJ2-1	TRBD2	TRBV19	TGTGCCAGTAGCCGCCTTAGCGGGAGAGGGAACAATGAGCAGTTCTTC	CASSRLSGRGNNEQFF
.	TRBJ1-1	.	TRBV10-2	TGCGCCAGCAGTGAGTTGGACAGTCCCATGAACACTGAAGCTTTCTTT	CASSELDSPMNTEAFF
once	TRBJ1-1	.	TRBV7-9	TGTGCCAGCAGCTCAAGGCCCATGAACACTGAAGCTTTCTTT	CASSSRPMNTEAFF
.	TRBJ2-1	TRBD2	TRBV28	TGTGCCAGCATCAACTCAGGACTAGCGGGAGTCAGGGTTAATGAGCAGTTCTTC	CASINSGLAGVRVNEQFF
.	TRBJ2-1	.	TRBV7-8	TGTGCCAGCAGCTTAGCGTCCAGATCGGTAATGTCGGAGCAGTTCTTC	CASSLASRSVMSEQFF
.	TRBJ2-7	TRBD2	TRBV7-2	TGTGCCAGCAGCTCACGTTCGGGGGGGCAGTACTTC	CASSSRSGGQYF
.	TRBJ2-3	TRBD2	TRBV5-1	TGCGCCAGCCACGCATTCACTACTAGCGGGAGGGGAGATACGCAGTATTTT	CASHAFTTSGRGDTQYF
.	TRBJ1-5	TRBD1	TRBV27	TGTGCCAGCAGGACAGGGCTCATCAATCAGCCCCAGCATTTT	CASRTGLINQPQHF
.	TRBJ2-7	TRBD1	TRBV7-9	TGTGCCAGCAGCTTCACAGGGGCGACAGGTTCTTATCGGGAGCAGTACTTC	CASSFTGATGSYREQYF
.	TRBJ2-7	.	TRBV27	TGTGCCAGCAGATCGGGACACCAGAATTACGAGCAGTACTTC	CASRSGHQNYEQYF
.	TRBJ2-3	.	TRBV6-1	TGTGCCAGCAGTGAAGCGCTTTCGGGGAACACAGATACGCAGTATTTT	CASSEALSGNTDTQYF
.	TRBJ1-2	.	TRBV29-1	TGCAGCGTCGGAACAGGGCTTGACTATGGCTACACCTTC	CSVGTGLDYGYTF
.	TRBJ2-7	.	TRBV5-1	TGCGCCAGCAGCTTGACAGGTGCCTACGAGCAGTACTTC	CASSLTGAYEQYF
.	TRBJ2-7	TRBD2	TRBV19	TGTGCCAGTAGTACGGGGCAGTGGACTAGCGGGCCTTACGAGCAGTACTTC	CASSTGQWTSGPYEQYF
.	TRBJ1-2	.	TRBV19	TGTGCCAGTAGTCGCAATCGAAAGACCTATGGCTACACCTTC	CASSRNRKTYGYTF
.	TRBJ1-1	.	TRBV14	TGTGCCAGCAGCCAAATTTTCGGGGCAGGGAACACTGAAGCTTTCTTT	CASSQIFGAGNTEAFF